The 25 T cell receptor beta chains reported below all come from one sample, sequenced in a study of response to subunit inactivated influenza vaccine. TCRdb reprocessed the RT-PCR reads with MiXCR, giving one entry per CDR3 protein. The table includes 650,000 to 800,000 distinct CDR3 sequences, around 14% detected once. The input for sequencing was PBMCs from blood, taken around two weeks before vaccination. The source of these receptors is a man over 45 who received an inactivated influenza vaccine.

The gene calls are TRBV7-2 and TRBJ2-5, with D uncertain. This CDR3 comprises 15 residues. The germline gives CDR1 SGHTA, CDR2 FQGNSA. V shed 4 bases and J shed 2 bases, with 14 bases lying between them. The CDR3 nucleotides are TGTGCCAGCAGCTCGCGGACGGGCCCTCAAGAGACCCAGTACTTC. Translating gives CASSSRTGPQETQYF.

CDR3 nucleotide sequence: TGCGCCAGCAGCTTGGATCTACAGTACAATGAGCAGTTCTTC. Encoded protein: CASSLDLQYNEQFF. The chain recombines TRBV5-1 with TRBJ2-1; D remains ambiguous. V lost 0 bases to trimming and J lost 4 bases, with 8 bases between them. Germline CDR1 is SGHRS and CDR2 is YFSETQ. The length of the CDR3 is 14 residues.

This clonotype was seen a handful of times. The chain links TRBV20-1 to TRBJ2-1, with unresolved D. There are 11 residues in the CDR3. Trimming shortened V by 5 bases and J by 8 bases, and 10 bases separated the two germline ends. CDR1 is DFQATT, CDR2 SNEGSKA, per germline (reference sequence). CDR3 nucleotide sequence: TGCAGTGCTCGATGGAACTATGAGCAGTTCTTC. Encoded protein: CSARWNYEQFF.

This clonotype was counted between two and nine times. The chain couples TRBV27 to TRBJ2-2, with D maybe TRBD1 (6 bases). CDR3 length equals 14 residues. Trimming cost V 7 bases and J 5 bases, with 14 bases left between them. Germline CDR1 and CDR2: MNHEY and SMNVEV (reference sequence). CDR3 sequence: CASNSGHPTGELFF. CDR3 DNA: TGTGCCAGCAATTCGGGACATCCGACCGGGGAGCTGTTTTTT.

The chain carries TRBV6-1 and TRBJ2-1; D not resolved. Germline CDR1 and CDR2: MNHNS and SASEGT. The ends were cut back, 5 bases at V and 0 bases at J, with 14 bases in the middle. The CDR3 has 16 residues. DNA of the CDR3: TGTGCCAGCAGTCCGGACCCAATTAGCTCCTACAATGAGCAGTTCTTC. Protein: CASSPDPISSYNEQFF.

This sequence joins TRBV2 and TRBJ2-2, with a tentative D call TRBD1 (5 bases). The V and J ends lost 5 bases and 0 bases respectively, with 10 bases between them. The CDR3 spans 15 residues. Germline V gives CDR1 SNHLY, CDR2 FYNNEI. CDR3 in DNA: TGTGCCAGCAGTCAACAGGATTCGAACACCGGGGAGCTGTTTTTT. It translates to CASSQQDSNTGELFF.

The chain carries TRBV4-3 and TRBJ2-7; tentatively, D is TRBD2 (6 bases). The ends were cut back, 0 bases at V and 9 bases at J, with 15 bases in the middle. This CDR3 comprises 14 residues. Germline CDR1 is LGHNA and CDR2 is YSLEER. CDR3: CASSQDGGMERQYF. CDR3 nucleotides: TGCGCCAGCAGCCAAGATGGGGGGATGGAGCGGCAGTACTTC.

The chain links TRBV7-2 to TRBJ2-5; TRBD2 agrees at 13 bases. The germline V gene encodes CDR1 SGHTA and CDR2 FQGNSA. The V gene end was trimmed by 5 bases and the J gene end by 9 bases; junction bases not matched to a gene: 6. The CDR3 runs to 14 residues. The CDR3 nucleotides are TGTGCCAGCAGCGCACTAGCGGGGGGGAGGTCCCAGTACTTC. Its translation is CASSALAGGRSQYF.

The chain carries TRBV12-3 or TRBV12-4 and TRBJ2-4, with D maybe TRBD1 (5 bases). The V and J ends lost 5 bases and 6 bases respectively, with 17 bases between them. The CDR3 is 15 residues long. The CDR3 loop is CASSRGAPKANIQYF. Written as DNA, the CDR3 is TGTGCCAGCAGTAGGGGTGCCCCAAAGGCAAACATTCAGTACTTC.

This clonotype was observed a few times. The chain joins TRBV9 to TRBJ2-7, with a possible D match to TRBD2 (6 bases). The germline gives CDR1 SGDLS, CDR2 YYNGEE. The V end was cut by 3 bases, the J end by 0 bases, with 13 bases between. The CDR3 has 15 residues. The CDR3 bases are TGTGCCAGCAGCGAAAGCGGGCAAAGCTCCTACGAGCAGTACTTC. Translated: CASSESGQSSYEQYF.

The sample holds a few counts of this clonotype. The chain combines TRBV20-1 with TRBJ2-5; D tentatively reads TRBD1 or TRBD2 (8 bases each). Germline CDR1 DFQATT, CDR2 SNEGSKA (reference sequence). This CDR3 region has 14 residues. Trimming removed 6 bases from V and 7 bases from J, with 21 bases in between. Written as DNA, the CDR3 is TGCAGTGCAACTGACAGGGGCGCGGGAGGGACCCAGTACTTC. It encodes CSATDRGAGGTQYF.

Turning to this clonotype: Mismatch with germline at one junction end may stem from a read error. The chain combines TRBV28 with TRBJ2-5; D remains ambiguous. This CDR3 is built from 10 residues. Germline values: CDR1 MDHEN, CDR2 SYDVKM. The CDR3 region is CASNLRPQYF. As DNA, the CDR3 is TGTGCCAGCAATTTACGACCCCAGTACTTC.

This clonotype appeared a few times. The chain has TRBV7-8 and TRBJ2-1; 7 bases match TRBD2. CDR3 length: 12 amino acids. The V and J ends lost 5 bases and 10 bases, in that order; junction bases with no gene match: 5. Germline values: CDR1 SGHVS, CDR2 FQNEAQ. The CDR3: CASSLQREEQFF. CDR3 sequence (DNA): TGTGCCAGCAGCCTCCAGCGGGAAGAGCAGTTCTTC.

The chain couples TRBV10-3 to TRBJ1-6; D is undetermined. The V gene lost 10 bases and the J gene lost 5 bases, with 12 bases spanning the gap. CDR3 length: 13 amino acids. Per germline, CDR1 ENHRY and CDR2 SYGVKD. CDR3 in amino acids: CATARLNNSPLHF. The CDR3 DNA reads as TGTGCCACTGCGAGGCTCAATAATTCACCCCTCCACTTT.

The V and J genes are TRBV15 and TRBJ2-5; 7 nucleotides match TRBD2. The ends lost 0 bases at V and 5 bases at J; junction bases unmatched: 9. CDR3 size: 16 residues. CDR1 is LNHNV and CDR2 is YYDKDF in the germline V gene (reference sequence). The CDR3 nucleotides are TGTGCCACCAGCAGAGATCGGGCGGGAGATGGGGAGACCCAGTACTTC. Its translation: CATSRDRAGDGETQYF.

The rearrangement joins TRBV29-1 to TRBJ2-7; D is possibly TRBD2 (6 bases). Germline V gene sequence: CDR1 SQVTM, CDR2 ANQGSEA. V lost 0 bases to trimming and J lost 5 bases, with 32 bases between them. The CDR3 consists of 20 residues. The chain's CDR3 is CSVEEDIHWRLGDCSDEQYF. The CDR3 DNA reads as TGCAGCGTTGAAGAGGACATACATTGGCGACTAGGAGATTGTAGCGACGAGCAGTACTTC.

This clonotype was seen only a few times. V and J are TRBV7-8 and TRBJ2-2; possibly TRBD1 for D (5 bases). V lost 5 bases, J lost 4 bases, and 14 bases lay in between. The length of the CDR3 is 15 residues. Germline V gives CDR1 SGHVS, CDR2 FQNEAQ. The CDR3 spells CASSNTGLTTGELFF. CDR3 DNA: TGTGCCAGCAGCAACACAGGTTTAACCACCGGGGAGCTGTTTTTT.

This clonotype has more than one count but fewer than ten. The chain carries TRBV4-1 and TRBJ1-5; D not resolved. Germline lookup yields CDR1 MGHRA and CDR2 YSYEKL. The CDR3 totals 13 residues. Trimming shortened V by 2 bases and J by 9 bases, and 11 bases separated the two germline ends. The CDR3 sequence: CASSQMLGRPQHF. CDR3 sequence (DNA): TGCGCCAGCAGCCAAATGTTGGGTAGGCCCCAGCATTTT.

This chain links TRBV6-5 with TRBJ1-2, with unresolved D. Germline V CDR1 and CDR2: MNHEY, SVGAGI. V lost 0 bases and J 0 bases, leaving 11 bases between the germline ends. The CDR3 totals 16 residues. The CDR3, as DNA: TGTGCCAGCAGTTACTCGCCGGGGTCCCCTAACTATGGCTACACCTTC. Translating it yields CASSYSPGSPNYGYTF.

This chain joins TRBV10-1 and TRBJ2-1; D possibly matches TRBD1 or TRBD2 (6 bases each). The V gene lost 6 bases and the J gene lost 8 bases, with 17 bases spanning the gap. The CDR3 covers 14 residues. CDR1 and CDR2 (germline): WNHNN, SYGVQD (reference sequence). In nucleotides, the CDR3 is TGCGCCAGCAGCCAGCCTAAGGGGGGTGATGAGCAGTTCTTC. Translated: CASSQPKGGDEQFF.

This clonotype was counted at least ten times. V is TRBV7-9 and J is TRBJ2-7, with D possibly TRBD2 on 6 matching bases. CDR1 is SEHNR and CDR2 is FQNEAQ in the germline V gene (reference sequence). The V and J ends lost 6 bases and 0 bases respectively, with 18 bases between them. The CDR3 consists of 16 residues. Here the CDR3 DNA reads TGTGCCAGCAGTTCCATACTAGCTTCCAGCTCCTACGAGCAGTACTTC. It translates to CASSSILASSSYEQYF.

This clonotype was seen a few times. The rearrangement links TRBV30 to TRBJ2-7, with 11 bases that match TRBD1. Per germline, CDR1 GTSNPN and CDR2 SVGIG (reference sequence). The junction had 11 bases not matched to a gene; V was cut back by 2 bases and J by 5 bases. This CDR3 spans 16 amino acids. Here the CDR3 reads CAWSKPFWGQGDEQYF. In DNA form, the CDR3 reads TGTGCCTGGAGTAAGCCTTTCTGGGGACAGGGGGACGAGCAGTACTTC.

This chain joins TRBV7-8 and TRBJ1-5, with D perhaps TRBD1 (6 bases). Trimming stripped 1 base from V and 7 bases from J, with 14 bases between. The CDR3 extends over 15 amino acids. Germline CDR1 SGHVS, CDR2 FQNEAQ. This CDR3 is CASSLDIRGGQPQHF. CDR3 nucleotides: TGTGCCAGCAGCTTAGACATAAGGGGGGGGCAGCCCCAGCATTTT.

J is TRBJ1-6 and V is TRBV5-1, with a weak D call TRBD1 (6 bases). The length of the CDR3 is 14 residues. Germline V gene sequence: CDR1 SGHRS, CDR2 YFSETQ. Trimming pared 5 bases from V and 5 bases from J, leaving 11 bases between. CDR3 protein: CASRAGAHNSPLHF. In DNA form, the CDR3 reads TGCGCCAGCAGGGCAGGGGCCCATAATTCACCCCTCCACTTT.

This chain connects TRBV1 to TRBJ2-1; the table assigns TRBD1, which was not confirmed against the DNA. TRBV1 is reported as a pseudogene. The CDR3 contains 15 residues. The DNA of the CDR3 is TGCACCAGCAGTGGACACGGAGAGGGGACGAATGAGCAGTTCTTC. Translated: CTSSGHGEGTNEQFF.